This is a list of T cell receptor beta chains from one sample in a study of T cell changes during pregnancy in multiple sclerosis. Some clones are missing from TCRdb's copy, which holds only in-frame ones; the method was immunoSEQ multiplex PCR. The data contain fewer than 65,000 clones, around nine tenths of them seen just once; the ten biggest clones take up 0.39%. Sequences were derived from CD4+ T cells from peripheral blood mononuclear cells, sampled after pregnancy. The receptors come from a female donor with multiple sclerosis, enrolled in a pregnancy study. Both conserved end residues are part of each CDR3. The D gene is left open where the match is weak. Clone size is stated in some rows and not others, as once, few, many or a class when expanded.

V: TRBV9; D: .; size: .; J: TRBJ2-4; DNA: TGTGCCAGCAGCCCCGGGGAAGCGGTTAACTTCAAAAACATTCAGTACTTC; CDR3: CASSPGEAVNFKNIQYF
V: TRBV6-1; D: TRBD1; size: .; J: TRBJ1-2; DNA: TGTGCCAGCAGTGAAGCTCAGGGGGGCTATGGCTACACCTTC; CDR3: CASSEAQGGYGYTF
V: TRBV5-1; D: .; size: once; J: TRBJ2-3; DNA: TGCGCCAGCAGCTTTACTAGCCATCGCACAGATACGCAGTATTTT; CDR3: CASSFTSHRTDTQYF
V: TRBV19; D: TRBD1; size: .; J: TRBJ1-5; DNA: TGTGCCAGTAGCAGCTCGGGACAGATTCAGCCCCAGCATTTT; CDR3: CASSSSGQIQPQHF
V: TRBV7-9; D: TRBD1; size: .; J: TRBJ1-2; DNA: TGTGCCAGCAGCCGCCACAGTAACAGGGGCCTGAACTATGGCTACACCTTC; CDR3: CASSRHSNRGLNYGYTF
V: TRBV29-1; D: .; size: .; J: TRBJ2-1; DNA: TGCAGCGTCGCGCCTAGCAATGAGCAGTTCTTC; CDR3: CSVAPSNEQFF
V: TRBV7-2; D: TRBD1; size: .; J: TRBJ1-5; DNA: TGTGCCAGCAGCTTGTACGGGACAGGGGGCAATCAGCCCCAGCATTTT; CDR3: CASSLYGTGGNQPQHF
V: TRBV7-6; D: .; size: .; J: TRBJ2-3; DNA: TGTGCCAGCAGCTTAGGGGCCGGGAGCTCCACAGATACGCAGTATTTT; CDR3: CASSLGAGSSTDTQYF
V: TRBV18; D: .; size: few; J: TRBJ1-1; DNA: TGTGCCAGCTCACCGCTCAGGGACACTGAAGCTTTCTTT; CDR3: CASSPLRDTEAFF
V: TRBV7-2; D: .; size: .; J: TRBJ2-1; DNA: TGTGCCAGCAGCCAGGCGAGGGTAATGGATGAGCAGTTCTTC; CDR3: CASSQARVMDEQFF
V: TRBV10-2; D: .; size: .; J: TRBJ2-7; DNA: TGCGCCAGCAGTTCACAGTCATACGAGCAGTACTTC; CDR3: CASSSQSYEQYF
V: TRBV10-3; D: TRBD1; size: .; J: TRBJ2-1; DNA: TGTGCCATCAGTGAGTCGAACCCCGGACAGGGGCACAATGAGCAGTTCTTC; CDR3: CAISESNPGQGHNEQFF
V: TRBV5-6; D: .; size: .; J: TRBJ1-3; DNA: TGTGCCAGCAGCCCGGTCTCTGGAAACACCATATATTTT; CDR3: CASSPVSGNTIYF
V: TRBV27; D: TRBD1; size: .; J: TRBJ2-7; DNA: TGTGCCAGCCAAAAAACCGGGACAGGGGAATTCTACGAGCAGTACTTC; CDR3: CASQKTGTGEFYEQYF
V: TRBV4-1; D: TRBD1; size: .; J: TRBJ2-7; DNA: TGCGCCAGCAGCCAAGAGATGACCCGGACAGGAGCCTACGAGCAGTACTTC; CDR3: CASSQEMTRTGAYEQYF
V: TRBV14; D: .; size: .; J: TRBJ2-7; DNA: TGTGCCAGCAGCCAAGGAGGAACAGGGCAGTACTTC; CDR3: CASSQGGTGQYF
V: TRBV11-2; D: .; size: .; J: TRBJ2-4; DNA: TGTGCCAGCAGCTTAGAGATAGGGACTTCTGCCAAAAACATTCAGTACTTC; CDR3: CASSLEIGTSAKNIQYF
V: TRBV5-1; D: .; size: .; J: TRBJ2-7; DNA: TGCGCCAGCAGCTTGGGGGAGGCCTACGAGCAGTACTTC; CDR3: CASSLGEAYEQYF
V: TRBV25-1; D: .; size: .; J: TRBJ2-7; DNA: TGTGCCAGCAGTGGTACCTACGAGCAGTACTTC; CDR3: CASSGTYEQYF
V: TRBV5-4; D: TRBD2; size: once; J: TRBJ2-7; DNA: TGTGCCAGCAGCCTTCGGGCTAGCGGAAGACGGATCGACGAGCAGTACTTC; CDR3: CASSLRASGRRIDEQYF
V: TRBV5-1; D: TRBD2; size: .; J: TRBJ2-7; DNA: TGCGCCAGCAGCTTGAGGGGGACTAGAAATGACGAGCAGTACTTC; CDR3: CASSLRGTRNDEQYF
V: TRBV7-2; D: TRBD1; size: .; J: TRBJ2-7; DNA: TGTGCCAGCAGCTTAGCCGGGACAGGTATCCACGAGCAGTACTTC; CDR3: CASSLAGTGIHEQYF
V: TRBV21-1; D: .; size: once; J: TRBJ1-5; DNA: TGTGCCAGCAGCAAAGATAACGGTCCGGGTCTCAATCAGCCCCAGCATTTT; CDR3: CASSKDNGPGLNQPQHF
V: TRBV5-4; D: TRBD1; size: .; J: TRBJ1-4; DNA: TGTGCCAGCAGCTCCAGACAGGGAGAGGAGGAAAAACTGTTTTTT; CDR3: CASSSRQGEEEKLFF
V: TRBV18; D: .; size: once; J: TRBJ2-5; DNA: TGTGCCAGCTCAGAACTACAGGGCCCCTTCGGGAAGACCCAGTACTTC; CDR3: CASSELQGPFGKTQYF
V: TRBV7-6; D: TRBD1; size: .; J: TRBJ1-1; DNA: TGTGCCAGCAGCCCCAGGACAGGGAGAATAAACACTGAAGCTTTCTTT; CDR3: CASSPRTGRINTEAFF
V: TRBV9; D: TRBD1; size: .; J: TRBJ2-7; DNA: TGTGCCAGCAGCCCTTCCCCTTGGACAGGGGACTACGAGCAGTACTTC; CDR3: CASSPSPWTGDYEQYF
V: TRBV19; D: TRBD1; size: .; J: TRBJ1-1; DNA: TGTGCCAGTAGGAGGACAGGGGGCACTGAAGCTTTCTTT; CDR3: CASRRTGGTEAFF
V: TRBV5-5; D: TRBD1; size: .; J: TRBJ1-1; DNA: TGTGCCAGCAGCCTGGACAGGGCGAACACTGAAGCTTTCTTT; CDR3: CASSLDRANTEAFF
V: TRBV19; D: .; size: .; J: TRBJ1-2; DNA: TGTGCCAGTAGTATGACAGTTAACTATGGCTACACCTTC; CDR3: CASSMTVNYGYTF
V: TRBV4-2; D: TRBD1; size: .; J: TRBJ1-5; DNA: TGTGCCAGCAGCCGGCACCAGGGGGTTGGAAATCAGCCCCAGCATTTT; CDR3: CASSRHQGVGNQPQHF
V: TRBV11-2; D: TRBD2; size: .; J: TRBJ2-1; DNA: TGTGCCAGCAGCCCCGGGACTAGCTCCTACAATGAGCAGTTCTTC; CDR3: CASSPGTSSYNEQFF
V: TRBV19; D: .; size: .; J: TRBJ2-7; DNA: TGTGCCAGTAGTCTTCAGGTTCCCCCCTACGAGCAGTACTTC; CDR3: CASSLQVPPYEQYF
V: TRBV5-6; D: TRBD2; size: .; J: TRBJ2-1; DNA: TGTGCCCCTGGGGAGGAGGTGGGTAGCGGGAAAACGTCCTACAATGAGCAGTTCTTC; CDR3: CAPGEEVGSGKTSYNEQFF
V: TRBV5-1; D: .; size: .; J: TRBJ2-2; DNA: TGCGCCAGCAGCCCCCCAATATACGGCGGGGAGCTGTTTTTT; CDR3: CASSPPIYGGELFF
V: TRBV9; D: TRBD1; size: .; J: TRBJ2-5; DNA: TGTGCCCCCACCCCGGCACTGACAGGGGGTGGAGAGACCCAGTACTTC; CDR3: CAPTPALTGGGETQYF
V: TRBV6-5; D: .; size: .; J: TRBJ1-1; DNA: TGTGCCAGCACCCTCGACGGGATAAACACTGAAGCTTTCTTT; CDR3: CASTLDGINTEAFF
V: TRBV29-1; D: .; size: .; J: TRBJ1-1; DNA: TGCAGCGTTGACGGGAACACTGAAGCTTTCTTT; CDR3: CSVDGNTEAFF
V: TRBV11-1; D: TRBD1; size: .; J: TRBJ1-2; DNA: TGTGCCAGCAGCTCCTACCTGACAGGGAAGTATGGCTACACCTTC; CDR3: CASSSYLTGKYGYTF
V: TRBV28; D: .; size: .; J: TRBJ2-7; DNA: TGTGCCAGCAGTTCGGCGAAATCCCCGGGGTCCTACGAGCAGTACTTC; CDR3: CASSSAKSPGSYEQYF
V: TRBV23-1; D: .; size: once; J: TRBJ2-3; DNA: TGCGCCAGCAGTCTTCGGGACACGCTCAGGGATACGCAGTATTTT; CDR3: CASSLRDTLRDTQYF
V: TRBV2; D: TRBD1; size: .; J: TRBJ1-1; DNA: TGTGCCAGCACGCAGGGGGCGACTGAAGCTTTCTTT; CDR3: CASTQGATEAFF
V: TRBV19; D: TRBD1; size: .; J: TRBJ2-6; DNA: TGTGCCAGTAGTGCTTCGCGGGCCGGGACAGGGGGCCGAGGGGCCAACGTCCTGACTTTC; CDR3: CASSASRAGTGGRGANVLTF
V: TRBV6-4; D: .; size: .; J: TRBJ2-1; DNA: TGTGCCAGCAGTGCATCACCGGTGAGCTCCTACAATGAGCAGTTCTTC; CDR3: CASSASPVSSYNEQFF
V: TRBV7-2; D: TRBD2; size: .; J: TRBJ2-3; DNA: TGTGCCAGCAGCCGTTGGGTGGTAGCGGGGACAGATACGCAGTATTTT; CDR3: CASSRWVVAGTDTQYF
V: TRBV6-1; D: .; size: .; J: TRBJ1-2; DNA: TGTGCCAGCAGTGAAACGTGGGGGGGGTACTATGGCTACACCTTC; CDR3: CASSETWGGYYGYTF
V: TRBV28; D: TRBD1; size: .; J: TRBJ1-1; DNA: TGTGCCAGCAGCTTACAGGGGCCCAACACTGAAGCTTTCTTT; CDR3: CASSLQGPNTEAFF
V: TRBV19; D: .; size: .; J: TRBJ1-5; DNA: TGTGCCAGTAGTACAGGGTATCAGCCCCAGCATTTT; CDR3: CASSTGYQPQHF
V: TRBV30; D: .; size: .; J: TRBJ1-5; DNA: TGTGCCTGGAGTGACCTTAACGGTTTCAATCAGCCCCAGCATTTT; CDR3: CAWSDLNGFNQPQHF
V: TRBV18; D: TRBD2; size: .; J: TRBJ2-2; DNA: TGTGCCAGCTCATCAAACCTCCCTAGCGGGAGAAACACCGGGGAGCTGTTTTTT; CDR3: CASSSNLPSGRNTGELFF
V: TRBV11-3; D: TRBD2; size: .; J: TRBJ2-3; DNA: TGTGCCAGCAGCTTTGGACTAGCGGGAGGAAGATCAGGTGCAGATACGCAGTATTTT; CDR3: CASSFGLAGGRSGADTQYF